This T cell receptor beta chain was retrieved from a study of T-cell reconstitution after alpha-beta-depleted transplantation in children. Preparing the TCRbeta library involved the use of unique molecular identifiers. TCRdb re-called the PCR reads with MiXCR, one entry per CDR3 protein. The sample contains 440,000 or so distinct CDR3 sequences, roughly a tenth of which appear only once. This clonotype was seen only a few times. Germline V gene data show CDR1 as DFQATT and CDR2 as SNEGSKA (reference sequence). The CDR3 loop spans 19 amino acids. Unmatched junction bases numbered 10, after V lost 2 bases and J lost 0 bases.

The chain joins TRBV20-1 to TRBJ2-1; 13 bases align to TRBD2. The material sequenced was PBMCs from the stem cell graft donor, taken from the stem cell graft. The TCR originated in a human donor who donated a stem cell graft to a child with acute myeloid leukemia. CDR3 coding DNA: TGCAGTGCTAGATCCAGACTAGCGGGGGGCTTCAGCTCCTACAATGAGCAGTTCTTC. It yields the protein CSARSRLAGGFSSYNEQFF.